The 25 T cell receptor beta chains given below trace back to one sample, sequenced in a study of T cell changes during pregnancy in multiple sclerosis. Sequenced by immunoSEQ multiplex PCR; TCRdb stores in-frame clones only, minus some. The sample records around 15,000 clones, approximately 95% being singletons. Material: peripheral blood, obtained in the second trimester of pregnancy. These receptors all stem from a female donor in good health, enrolled as a control in a pregnancy study.

The CDR3 DNA reads as TGTGCCAGCAACCCTAGGGGGCAGGGCTATGGCTACACCTTC. Translation gives CASNPRGQGYGYTF. This chain joins TRBV5-6 and TRBJ1-2; 7 nucleotides line up with TRBD1. Germline CDR1 reads SGHDT; CDR2 reads YYEEEE. With 6 bases clipped from V and 4 bases from J, the junction kept 9 bases outside the gene matches. This CDR3 comprises 14 residues.

The rearrangement links TRBV4-1 to TRBJ1-1; D uncertain. The V and J ends lost 4 bases and 3 bases respectively, with 9 bases between them. The CDR3 contains 13 residues. Germline V gene data show CDR1 as MGHRA and CDR2 as YSYEKL. The CDR3 region has the DNA TGCGCCAGCAGCCGGAACCGGGACACTGAAGCTTTCTTT. This encodes CASSRNRDTEAFF.

This clone was seen a handful of times. This chain links TRBV19 with TRBJ1-2, with 9 bases matching TRBD1. CDR3 size: 14 residues. Germline loops: CDR1 LNHDA, CDR2 SQIVND (reference sequence). V was pared by 7 bases and J by 8 bases, with 11 bases of the junction left unmatched. The CDR3 DNA reads TGTGCCAGTACGTCCGTTAGGACAGGGGACGGCTACACCTTC. It translates to CASTSVRTGDGYTF.

This clone was observed a single time. The V call is TRBV18, the J call TRBJ2-3; tentatively, D is TRBD2 (6 bases). The V gene's germline CDR1 is KGHSH and CDR2 LQKENI. The CDR3 is made up of 15 amino acids. Trimming removed 6 bases at V and 0 bases at J, with 13 bases between. CDR3 DNA sequence: TGTGCCAGCTCCCTCCTAGCGACTAGCACAGATACGCAGTATTTT. Translation gives CASSLLATSTDTQYF.

The CDR3 reads CASSLKSGPYNEQFF. CDR3 bases: TGTGCCAGCAGCTTAAAAAGCGGACCGTACAATGAGCAGTTCTTC. The genes are TRBV7-3 and TRBJ2-1, with D perhaps matching TRBD2 (5 bases). Germline V gene data show CDR1 as SGHTA and CDR2 as FQGTGA. V was cut by 1 base and J by 4 bases, with 11 bases left in between. CDR3 length: 15 amino acids.

The V gene is TRBV5-6, the J gene TRBJ2-1; 7 positions match TRBD2. From germline, CDR1 is SGHDT and CDR2 YYEEEE. The CDR3 spans 15 residues. J was trimmed by 4 bases and V by 3 bases; bases with no gene match: 7. The CDR3, as DNA: TGTGCCAGCAGCTACGGACTAGTAGGGTACAATGAGCAGTTCTTC. Protein product: CASSYGLVGYNEQFF.

A few counts support this clone. This chain joins TRBV7-3 and TRBJ2-2, with D possibly being TRBD1 (5 bases). The V gene's germline CDR1 is SGHTA and CDR2 FQGTGA. Trimming removed 3 bases at V and 7 bases at J, with 12 bases between. This CDR3 is 14 amino acids long. The CDR3 reads CASSFRVDGGELFF. The CDR3 DNA follows: TGTGCCAGCAGCTTCAGGGTAGATGGCGGGGAGCTGTTTTTT.

The rearrangement links TRBV5-5 to TRBJ2-5, with 8 bases identical to TRBD2. CDR3 size: 15 residues. Germline-derived CDR1 and CDR2 are SGHKS and YYEKEE (reference sequence). The junction had 10 bases not matched to a gene; V was cut back by 4 bases and J by 5 bases. The CDR3 region has the DNA TGTGCCAGCAGCCTCGGTAGCGGGACGTGGGAGACCCAGTACTTC. Amino acids: CASSLGSGTWETQYF.

In DNA, the CDR3 is TGTGCCAGCAGCGAGAGACTAGAAGAGACCCAGTACTTC. This translates into CASSERLEETQYF. The chain is built from TRBV9 and TRBJ2-5, with a tentative D call TRBD2 (6 bases). The CDR3 covers 13 residues. Germline loops: CDR1 SGDLS, CDR2 YYNGEE. Trimming shortened V by 3 bases and J by 3 bases, and 9 bases separated the two germline ends.

The count of this clone is one. This rearrangement joins TRBV9 to TRBJ1-3, with 7 bases matching TRBD1. Losses at the gene ends were 4 bases for V and 4 bases for J; bases not matched to a gene: 8. CDR3 length: 15 amino acids. From germline, CDR1 is SGDLS and CDR2 YYNGEE. The CDR3 spells CASSLSRQGGNTIYF. The CDR3, as DNA: TGTGCCAGCAGCCTTTCCCGACAGGGCGGAAACACCATATATTTT.

The chain couples TRBV19 to TRBJ1-5; 7 positions match TRBD1. The CDR3 extends over 17 amino acids. Unmatched junction bases numbered 11, after V lost 4 bases and J lost 2 bases. Germline lookup yields CDR1 LNHDA and CDR2 SQIVND (reference sequence). The CDR3 coding sequence is TGTGCCAGTAGTACCTTCGACAGGGAAAAGCGCAATCAGCCCCAGCATTTT. The encoded protein is CASSTFDREKRNQPQHF.

The V and J genes are TRBV5-1 and TRBJ1-1, with TRBD1 identical over 10 bases. Trimming cost V 4 bases and J 0 bases; bases outside gene matches: 6. Germline CDR1 SGHRS, CDR2 YFSETQ. The CDR3 contains 16 residues. Written as DNA, the CDR3 is TGCGCCAGCAGCCCCGACAGGGGGCCCATGAACACTGAAGCTTTCTTT. As protein: CASSPDRGPMNTEAFF.

J is TRBJ1-3 and V is TRBV5-4; D not resolved. V was clipped by 2 bases and J by 0 bases, with 9 bases between them. CDR1 and CDR2 from the germline V gene are SGHNT and YYREEE (reference sequence). This CDR3 has 15 amino acids. CDR3 residues: CASSFGGPSGNTIYF. Written as DNA, the CDR3 is TGTGCCAGCAGCTTTGGAGGGCCCTCTGGAAACACCATATATTTT.

The chain recombines TRBV6-5 with TRBJ2-2, with D hard to call. The V end lost 4 bases, the J end lost 6 bases, and 6 bases lay between the germline ends. This CDR3 is built from 12 residues. In germline, CDR1 is MNHEY, CDR2 SVGAGI. The CDR3 bases are TGTGCCAGCAGTTCCCTCTCCGGGGAGCTGTTTTTT. Its protein product is CASSSLSGELFF.

CDR3 region: CAISDRTGGNEQYF. For the CDR3, the DNA is TGTGCCATCAGTGATAGGACAGGGGGCAACGAGCAGTACTTC. The gene calls are TRBV10-3 and TRBJ2-7; TRBD1 matches at 11 bases. The V and J ends lost 3 bases and 5 bases, in that order; junction bases with no gene match: 3. From germline, CDR1 is ENHRY and CDR2 SYGVKD. The CDR3 has 14 residues.

The rearrangement links TRBV10-3 to TRBJ2-7; no definite D call. Germline V gene sequence: CDR1 ENHRY, CDR2 SYGVKD. Trimming stripped 7 bases from V and 1 base from J, with 17 bases between. The CDR3 is made up of 15 amino acids. The CDR3 DNA sequence: TGTGCCATCAAAACGGCGGCGTCAAGTTCCTACGAGCAGTACTTC. Protein product: CAIKTAASSSYEQYF.

This chain links TRBV7-3 with TRBJ2-3; TRBD2 agrees at 14 bases. The V gene end was trimmed by 5 bases and the J gene end by 0 bases; junction bases not matched to a gene: 13. The CDR3 is 20 amino acids. The germline V gene encodes CDR1 SGHTA and CDR2 FQGTGA. CDR3 in DNA: TGTGCCAGCAGCCAGGGACTAGCGGGGGCGCTAACCTTTAGCACAGATACGCAGTATTTT. It translates to CASSQGLAGALTFSTDTQYF.

The chain links TRBV13 to TRBJ2-5; D gene ambiguous. V was clipped by 3 bases and J by 5 bases, with 13 bases between them. The CDR3 spans 14 residues. Germline lookup yields CDR1 PRHDT and CDR2 FYEKMQ (reference sequence). Here the CDR3 reads CASSLRGLGETQYF. The CDR3 DNA reads TGTGCCAGCAGCTTGCGAGGTCTAGGCGAGACCCAGTACTTC.

This sequence joins TRBV5-4 and TRBJ2-1, with 11 bases aligning to TRBD2. V lost 0 bases to trimming and J lost 7 bases; unmatched junction nucleotides: 6. The CDR3 runs 16 residues. Germline V gene sequence: CDR1 SGHNT, CDR2 YYREEE (reference sequence). The CDR3 here is CASSLVSSGGWNEQFF. Here the CDR3 DNA reads TGTGCCAGCAGCTTGGTGTCTAGCGGGGGGTGGAATGAGCAGTTCTTC.

This clone was recorded once. V usage is TRBV6-5 and J usage is TRBJ2-7; 7 bases match TRBD1. There are 14 residues in the CDR3. Germline CDR1 is MNHEY and CDR2 is SVGAGI. V lost 6 bases, J lost 0 bases, and 5 bases stayed unmatched. The CDR3 coding sequence is TGTGCCAGCAGACCCGGACAGGCCTCCTACGAGCAGTACTTC. It yields the protein CASRPGQASYEQYF.

CDR3 in DNA: TGTGCCAGCAGCTTAGATTCCGGGACAGACAATAATGAAAAACTGTTTTTT. It is translated as CASSLDSGTDNNEKLFF. The chain couples TRBV7-2 to TRBJ1-4; 7 bases align to TRBD1. The germline gives CDR1 SGHTA, CDR2 FQGNSA. The J segment lost 4 bases and the V segment lost 1 base, leaving 9 bases of the junction unmatched. The CDR3 is made up of 17 amino acids.

This sequence joins TRBV5-1 and TRBJ1-4; TRBD1 is a possible D gene (5 bases). Per the germline V gene, CDR1 is SGHRS and CDR2 is YFSETQ. The CDR3 is 16 amino acids. V lost 4 bases to trimming and J lost 1 base, with 14 bases between them. The CDR3 nucleotides read TGCGCCAGCAGCCCGGGCAGGGAGGGAACTAATGAAAAACTGTTTTTT. Translation gives CASSPGREGTNEKLFF.

This clone turned up a few times. The chain links TRBV7-2 to TRBJ2-2; possible D gene TRBD2, 5 bases. Looked up from germline, CDR1 is SGHTA and CDR2 is FQGNSA. The CDR3 loop spans 14 amino acids. V lost 4 bases, J lost 6 bases, and 12 bases lay in between. The CDR3 loop reads CASSSGLPPGELFF. DNA of the CDR3: TGTGCCAGCAGCTCCGGACTTCCCCCCGGGGAGCTGTTTTTT.

The CDR3, as DNA: TGCAGCGTGGACAGGGGGTTATTGAACACTGAAGCTTTCTTT. Its translation is CSVDRGLLNTEAFF. The chain links TRBV29-1 to TRBJ1-1, with 10 bases lining up with TRBD1. The CDR3 extends over 14 amino acids. The germline gives CDR1 SQVTM, CDR2 ANQGSEA. The V segment lost 6 bases and the J segment 0 bases; nucleotides outside the gene matches: 4.

The chain carries TRBV5-1 and TRBJ2-3; 11 bases align to TRBD2. With V trimmed by 0 bases and J by 6 bases, 9 bases remained unmatched. Germline V gives CDR1 SGHRS, CDR2 YFSETQ. The CDR3 has 17 residues. In DNA, the CDR3 is TGCGCCAGCAGCTTGGGGGGCCTAGCGGGAGGCGGTGATACGCAGTATTTT. Its protein is CASSLGGLAGGGDTQYF.